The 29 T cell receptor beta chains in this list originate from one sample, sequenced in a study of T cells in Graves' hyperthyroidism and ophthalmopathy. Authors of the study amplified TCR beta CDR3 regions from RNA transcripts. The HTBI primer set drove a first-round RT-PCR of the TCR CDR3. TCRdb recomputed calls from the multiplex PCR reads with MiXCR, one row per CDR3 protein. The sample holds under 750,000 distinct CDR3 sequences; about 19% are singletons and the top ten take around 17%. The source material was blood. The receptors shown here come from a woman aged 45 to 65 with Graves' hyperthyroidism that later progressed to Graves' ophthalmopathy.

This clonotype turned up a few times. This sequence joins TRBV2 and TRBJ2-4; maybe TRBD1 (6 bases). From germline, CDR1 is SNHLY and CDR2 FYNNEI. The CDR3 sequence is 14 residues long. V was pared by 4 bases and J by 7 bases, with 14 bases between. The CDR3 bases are TGTGCCAGCAGTGTACAGGGAATGGCGAACATTCAGTACTTC. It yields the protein CASSVQGMANIQYF.

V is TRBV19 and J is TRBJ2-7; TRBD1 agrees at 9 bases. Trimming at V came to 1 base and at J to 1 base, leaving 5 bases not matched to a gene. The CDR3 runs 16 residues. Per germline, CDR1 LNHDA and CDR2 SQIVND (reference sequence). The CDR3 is CASSIAVGQGSYEQYF. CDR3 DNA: TGTGCCAGTAGTATAGCTGTGGGACAGGGATCCTACGAGCAGTACTTC.

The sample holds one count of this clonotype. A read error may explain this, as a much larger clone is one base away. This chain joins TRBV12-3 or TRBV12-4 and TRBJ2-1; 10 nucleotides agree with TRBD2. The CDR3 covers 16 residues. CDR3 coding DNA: TGTGCCAGCAGCCAACCTCTAGCGGGGGATTACAATGGGCAGTTCTTC. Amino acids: CASSQPLAGDYNGQFF.

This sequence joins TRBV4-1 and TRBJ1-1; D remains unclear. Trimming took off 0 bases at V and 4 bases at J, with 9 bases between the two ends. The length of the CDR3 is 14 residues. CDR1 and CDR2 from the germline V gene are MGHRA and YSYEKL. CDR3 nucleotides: TGCGCCAGCAGCCAAGAGTCGCGAATCACTGAAGCTTTCTTT. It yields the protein CASSQESRITEAFF.

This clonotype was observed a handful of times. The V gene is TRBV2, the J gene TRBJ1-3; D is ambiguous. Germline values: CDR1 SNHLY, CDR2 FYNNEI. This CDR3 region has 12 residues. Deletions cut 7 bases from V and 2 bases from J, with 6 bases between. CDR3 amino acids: CASTLPGNTIYF. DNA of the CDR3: TGTGCCAGCACCCTTCCTGGAAACACCATATATTTT.

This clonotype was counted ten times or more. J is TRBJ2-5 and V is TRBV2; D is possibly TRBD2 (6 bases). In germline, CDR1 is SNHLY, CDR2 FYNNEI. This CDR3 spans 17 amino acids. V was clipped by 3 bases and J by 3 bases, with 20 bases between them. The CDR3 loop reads CASSDLDGGGPEETQYF. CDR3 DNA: TGTGCCAGCAGTGATTTAGATGGAGGAGGGCCAGAAGAGACCCAGTACTTC.

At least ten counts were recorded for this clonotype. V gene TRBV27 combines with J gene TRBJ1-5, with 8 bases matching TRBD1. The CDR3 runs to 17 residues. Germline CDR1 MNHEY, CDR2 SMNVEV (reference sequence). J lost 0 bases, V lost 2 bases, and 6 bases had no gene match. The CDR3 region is CASSLKGQDYSNQPQHF. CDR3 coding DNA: TGTGCCAGCAGTTTAAAGGGACAGGACTATAGCAATCAGCCCCAGCATTTT.

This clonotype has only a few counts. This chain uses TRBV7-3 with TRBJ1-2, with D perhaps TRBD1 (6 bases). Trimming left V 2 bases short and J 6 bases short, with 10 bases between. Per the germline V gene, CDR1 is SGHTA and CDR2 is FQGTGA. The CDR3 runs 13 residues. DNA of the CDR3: TGTGCCAGCAGCTTATGGGCAGGGGATGGCTACACCTTC. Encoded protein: CASSLWAGDGYTF.

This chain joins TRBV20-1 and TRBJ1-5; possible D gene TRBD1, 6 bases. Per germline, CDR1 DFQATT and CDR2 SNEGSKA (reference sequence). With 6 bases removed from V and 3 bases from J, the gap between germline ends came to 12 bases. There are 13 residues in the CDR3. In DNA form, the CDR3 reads TGCAGTGCCAACAGGGAACTCAATCAGCCCCAGCATTTT. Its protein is CSANRELNQPQHF.

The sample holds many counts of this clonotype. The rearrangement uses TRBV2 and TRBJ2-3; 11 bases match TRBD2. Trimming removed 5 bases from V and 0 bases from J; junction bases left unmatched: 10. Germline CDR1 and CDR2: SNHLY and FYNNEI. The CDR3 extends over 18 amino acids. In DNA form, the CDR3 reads TGTGCCAGCAGTCGTCTAGCGGGGGGACAGACTAGCACAGATACGCAGTATTTT. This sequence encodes CASSRLAGGQTSTDTQYF.

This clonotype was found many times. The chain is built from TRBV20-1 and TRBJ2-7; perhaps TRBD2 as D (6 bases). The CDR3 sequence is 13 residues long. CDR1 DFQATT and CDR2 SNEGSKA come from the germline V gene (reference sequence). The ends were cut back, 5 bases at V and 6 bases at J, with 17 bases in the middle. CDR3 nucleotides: TGCAGTGCTGGGACTCCCCCTTGGGGCGAGCAGTACTTC. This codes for CSAGTPPWGEQYF.

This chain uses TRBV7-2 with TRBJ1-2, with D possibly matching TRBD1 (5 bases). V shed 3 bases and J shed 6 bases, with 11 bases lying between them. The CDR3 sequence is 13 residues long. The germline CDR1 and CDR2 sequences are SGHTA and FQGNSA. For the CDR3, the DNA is TGTGCCAGCAGCTTCGGGACCCAAGATGGCTACACCTTC. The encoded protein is CASSFGTQDGYTF.

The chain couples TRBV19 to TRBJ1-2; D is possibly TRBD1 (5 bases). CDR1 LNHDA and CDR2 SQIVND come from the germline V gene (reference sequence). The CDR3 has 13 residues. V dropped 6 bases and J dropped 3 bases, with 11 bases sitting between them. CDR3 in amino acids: CASRFDSDYGYTF. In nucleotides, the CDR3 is TGTGCCAGTAGATTCGACAGTGACTATGGCTACACCTTC.

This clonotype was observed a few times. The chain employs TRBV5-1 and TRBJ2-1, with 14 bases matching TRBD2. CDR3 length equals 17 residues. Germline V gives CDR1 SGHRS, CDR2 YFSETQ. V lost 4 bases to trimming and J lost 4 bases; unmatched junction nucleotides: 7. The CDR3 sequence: CASSRGLAGGWYNEQFF. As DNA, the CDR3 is TGCGCCAGCAGCAGAGGACTAGCGGGGGGTTGGTACAATGAGCAGTTCTTC.

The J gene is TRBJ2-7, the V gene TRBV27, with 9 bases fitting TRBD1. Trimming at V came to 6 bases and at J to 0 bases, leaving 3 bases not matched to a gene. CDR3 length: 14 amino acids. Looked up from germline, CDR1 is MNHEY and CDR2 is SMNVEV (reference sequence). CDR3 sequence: CASRGQGYSYEQYF. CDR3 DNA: TGTGCCAGCAGGGGACAGGGCTACTCCTACGAGCAGTACTTC.

CDR3 in amino acids: CASSDDRAGETDTQYF. CDR3 sequence (DNA): TGTGCCAGCAGTGATGACCGAGCGGGTGAGACAGATACGCAGTATTTT. This chain links TRBV28 with TRBJ2-3; perhaps TRBD2 as D (6 bases). CDR1 is MDHEN, CDR2 SYDVKM, per germline. There are 16 residues in the CDR3. Trimming took 5 bases from V and 3 from J, leaving 18 bases between them.

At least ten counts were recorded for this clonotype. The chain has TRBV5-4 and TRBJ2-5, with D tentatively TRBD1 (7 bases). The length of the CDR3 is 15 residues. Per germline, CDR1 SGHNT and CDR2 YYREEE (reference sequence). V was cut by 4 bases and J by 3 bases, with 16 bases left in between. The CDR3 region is CASSGGTVREETQYF. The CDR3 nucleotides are TGTGCCAGCAGCGGGGGGACAGTTCGAGAAGAGACCCAGTACTTC.

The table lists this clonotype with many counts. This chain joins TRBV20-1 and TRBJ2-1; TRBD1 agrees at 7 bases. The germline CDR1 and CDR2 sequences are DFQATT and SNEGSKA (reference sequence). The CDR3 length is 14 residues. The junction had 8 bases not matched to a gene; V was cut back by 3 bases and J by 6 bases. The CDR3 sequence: CSASNTGASNEQFF. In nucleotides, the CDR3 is TGCAGTGCTAGTAATACAGGGGCGAGCAATGAGCAGTTCTTC.

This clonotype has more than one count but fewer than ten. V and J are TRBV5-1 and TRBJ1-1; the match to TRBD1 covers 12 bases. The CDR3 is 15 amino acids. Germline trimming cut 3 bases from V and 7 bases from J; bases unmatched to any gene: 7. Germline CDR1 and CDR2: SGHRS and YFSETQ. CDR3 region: CASSWDRGRRSEAFF. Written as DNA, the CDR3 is TGCGCCAGCAGCTGGGACAGGGGGCGAAGGAGTGAAGCTTTCTTT.

In DNA form, the CDR3 reads TGTGCCATCAGTGAGTCCCGGACAGTTAACTATGGCTACACCTTC. Protein: CAISESRTVNYGYTF. The rearrangement links TRBV10-3 to TRBJ1-2; possible D gene TRBD1, 6 bases. V lost 0 bases to trimming and J lost 1 base, with 9 bases between them. Germline V gene data show CDR1 as ENHRY and CDR2 as SYGVKD. CDR3 length equals 15 residues.

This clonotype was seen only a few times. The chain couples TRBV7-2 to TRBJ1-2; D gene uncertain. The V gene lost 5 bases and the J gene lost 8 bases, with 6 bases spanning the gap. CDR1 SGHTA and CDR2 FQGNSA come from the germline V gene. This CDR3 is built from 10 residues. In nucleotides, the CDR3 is TGTGCCAGCAGCGCGGGAGGCTACACCTTC. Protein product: CASSAGGYTF.

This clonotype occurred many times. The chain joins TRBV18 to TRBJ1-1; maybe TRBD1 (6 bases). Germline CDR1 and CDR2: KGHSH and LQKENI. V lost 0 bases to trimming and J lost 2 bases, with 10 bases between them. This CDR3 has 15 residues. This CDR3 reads CASSPPNRANTEAFF. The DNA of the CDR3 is TGTGCCAGCTCACCACCTAACAGGGCAAACACTGAAGCTTTCTTT. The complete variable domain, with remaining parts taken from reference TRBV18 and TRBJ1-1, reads NAGVMQNPRHLVRRRGQEARLRCSPMKGHSHVYWYRQLPEEGLKFMVYLQKENIIDESGMPKERFSAEFPKEGPSILRIQQVVRGDSAAYFCASSPPNRANTEAFFGQGTRLTVV.

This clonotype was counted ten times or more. In nucleotides, the CDR3 is TGTGCCAGCAGTGAAAGCCGGGACAATTATAATTCACCCCTCCACTTT. This codes for CASSESRDNYNSPLHF. This chain links TRBV2 with TRBJ1-6; tentative D call: TRBD1 (6 bases). CDR3 size: 16 residues. CDR1 is SNHLY, CDR2 FYNNEI, per germline. V shed 2 bases and J shed 4 bases, with 12 bases lying between them.

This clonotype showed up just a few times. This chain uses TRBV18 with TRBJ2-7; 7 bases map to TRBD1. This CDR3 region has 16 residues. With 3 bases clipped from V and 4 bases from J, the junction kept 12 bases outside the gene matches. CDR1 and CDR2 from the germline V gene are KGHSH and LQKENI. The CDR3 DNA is TGTGCCAGCTCACCTACACAGGGGATTATTGGATACGAGCAGTACTTC. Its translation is CASSPTQGIIGYEQYF.

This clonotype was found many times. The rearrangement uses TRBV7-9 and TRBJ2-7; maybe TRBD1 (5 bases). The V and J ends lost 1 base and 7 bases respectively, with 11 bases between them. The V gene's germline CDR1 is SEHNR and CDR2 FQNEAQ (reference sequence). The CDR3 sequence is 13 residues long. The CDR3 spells CASSLGQGREQYF. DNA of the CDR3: TGTGCCAGCAGCTTAGGGCAGGGCCGGGAGCAGTACTTC.

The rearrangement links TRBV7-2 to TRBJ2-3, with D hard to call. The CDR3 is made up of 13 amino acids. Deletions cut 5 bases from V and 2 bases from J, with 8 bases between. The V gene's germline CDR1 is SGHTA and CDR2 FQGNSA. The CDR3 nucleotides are TGTGCCAGCAGCCAACCGAACACAGATACGCAGTATTTT. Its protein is CASSQPNTDTQYF.

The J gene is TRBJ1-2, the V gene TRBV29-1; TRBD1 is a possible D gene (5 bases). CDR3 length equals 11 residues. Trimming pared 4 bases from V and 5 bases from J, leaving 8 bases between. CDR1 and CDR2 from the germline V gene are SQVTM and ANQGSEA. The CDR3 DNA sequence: TGCAGCGTTGTTGGGGGGTATGGCTACACCTTC. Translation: CSVVGGYGYTF.

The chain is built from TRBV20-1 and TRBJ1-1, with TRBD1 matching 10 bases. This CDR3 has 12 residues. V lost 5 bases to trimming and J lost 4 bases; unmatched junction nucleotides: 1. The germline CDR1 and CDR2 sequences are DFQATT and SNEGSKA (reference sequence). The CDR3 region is CSAGDRGTEAFF. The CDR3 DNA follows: TGCAGTGCTGGGGACAGGGGCACTGAAGCTTTCTTT.

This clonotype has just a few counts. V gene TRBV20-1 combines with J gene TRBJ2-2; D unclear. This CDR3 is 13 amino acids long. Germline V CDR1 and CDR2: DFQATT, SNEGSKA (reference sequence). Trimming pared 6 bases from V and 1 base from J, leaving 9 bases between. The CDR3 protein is CSANTGNTGELFF. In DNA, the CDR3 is TGCAGTGCCAATACCGGGAACACCGGGGAGCTGTTTTTT.